Each of the 29 T cell receptor beta chains below was sequenced from the same sample in a study of blood T cell repertoires in COVID-19. Profiling relied on immunoSEQ multiplex PCR, and the TCRdb table lists in-frame clones only, not all of them. In the table there are 350,000 to 400,000 clones, approximately 90% of which are singletons. The specimen was PBMCs or T cells enriched from blood (not recorded which). The receptor set was obtained from a woman aged 40 to 50 who had been exposed to COVID-19.

This rearrangement joins TRBV12-2 to TRBJ1-5. TRBV12-2 has pseudogene status. This CDR3 spans 17 amino acids. The CDR3 here is CASRLAKGEGGDQPQHF. Here the CDR3 DNA reads TGTGCAAGTCGCTTAGCGAAGGGGGAGGGAGGGGATCAGCCCCAGCATTTT.

The chain links TRBV5-4 to TRBJ1-3, with D unclear. Trimming cost V 2 bases and J 0 bases, with 12 bases left between them. From germline, CDR1 is SGHNT and CDR2 YYREEE (reference sequence). This CDR3 is 16 amino acids long. CDR3 coding DNA: TGTGCCAGCAGCTTCTACCAGGCCTACTCTGGAAACACCATATATTTT. This translates into CASSFYQAYSGNTIYF.

The J gene is TRBJ1-2, the V gene TRBV9; TRBD1 matches 10 bases. Per the germline V gene, CDR1 is SGDLS and CDR2 is YYNGEE. After removal of 4 bases from V and 7 bases from J, the junction contained 7 bases not matched to a gene. The CDR3 runs 14 residues. The CDR3 DNA sequence: TGTGCCAGCAGCAAACCCGGGACAGGGGCTGGCTACACCTTC. Amino acids: CASSKPGTGAGYTF.

The gene calls are TRBV10-2 and TRBJ1-2; D might be TRBD1 (6 bases). Germline values: CDR1 WSHSY, CDR2 SAAADI. The CDR3 loop spans 13 amino acids. V was clipped by 6 bases and J by 2 bases, with 10 bases between them. The CDR3 protein is CASRATGNYGYTF. CDR3 coding DNA: TGCGCCAGCAGGGCGACAGGCAACTATGGCTACACCTTC.

The chain couples TRBV7-2 to TRBJ2-2; D is possibly TRBD2 (5 bases). The V and J ends lost 5 bases and 8 bases respectively, with 27 bases between them. Germline CDR1 and CDR2: SGHTA and FQGNSA. The CDR3 length is 18 residues. CDR3 loop: CASSPKGLVAKPGGELFF. CDR3 nucleotide sequence: TGTGCCAGCAGCCCTAAGGGCCTTGTGGCCAAGCCGGGAGGGGAGCTGTTTTTT.

The V gene is TRBV13, the J gene TRBJ2-1; 12 nucleotides line up with TRBD1. V lost 4 bases, J lost 5 bases, and 9 bases stayed unmatched. The CDR3 length is 17 residues. Germline values: CDR1 PRHDT, CDR2 FYEKMQ (reference sequence). The CDR3 nucleotides are TGTGCCAGCAGCTCTCCCCCGGGACAGGGGGCGAACAATGAGCAGTTCTTC. This codes for CASSSPPGQGANNEQFF. The full variable domain, completed using reference TRBV13 and TRBJ2-1, is AAGVIQSPRHLIKEKRETATLKCYPIPRHDTVYWYQQGPGQDPQFLISFYEKMQSDKGSIPDRFSAQQFSDYHSELNMSSLELGDSALYFCASSSPPGQGANNEQFFGPGTRLTVL.

The V and J genes are TRBV6-6 and TRBJ1-1; TRBD1 matches at 8 bases. With V trimmed by 6 bases and J by 0 bases, 9 bases remained unmatched. The CDR3 is 16 amino acids. The germline gives CDR1 MNHNY, CDR2 SVGAGI (reference sequence). This CDR3 reads CASRLGQGKVNTEAFF. DNA for the CDR3: TGTGCCAGCAGACTCGGACAGGGAAAGGTGAACACTGAAGCTTTCTTT.

The V call is TRBV5-8, the J call TRBJ1-4, with D perhaps TRBD1 (5 bases). This CDR3 is built from 16 residues. Germline assignment: CDR1 SGHTS and CDR2 YDEGEE. V was pared by 4 bases and J by 0 bases, with 13 bases between. The CDR3 protein is CASSTGLGATNEKLFF. For the CDR3, the DNA is TGTGCCAGCAGCACGGGACTCGGCGCAACTAATGAAAAACTGTTTTTT.

The rearrangement links TRBV30 to TRBJ1-1, with D maybe TRBD1 (5 bases). The CDR3 runs 14 residues. Looked up from germline, CDR1 is GTSNPN and CDR2 is SVGIG (reference sequence). V lost 1 base, J lost 0 bases, and 9 bases lay in between. The CDR3 DNA sequence: TGTGCCTGGAGTGGACAGCTTATGAACACTGAAGCTTTCTTT. Amino acids: CAWSGQLMNTEAFF.

The chain has TRBV7-9 and TRBJ1-2; 8 bases fit TRBD1. V shed 5 bases and J 5 bases; nucleotides not matched to a gene: 7. The CDR3 extends over 14 amino acids. The germline CDR1 and CDR2 sequences are SEHNR and FQNEAQ (reference sequence). The CDR3 loop is CASSPGGNSYGYTF. The CDR3 DNA sequence: TGTGCCAGCAGCCCAGGGGGCAATTCTTATGGCTACACCTTC.

The chain carries TRBV10-3 and TRBJ1-1; 7 bases are a match to TRBD1. The CDR3 runs to 13 residues. CDR1 and CDR2 (germline): ENHRY, SYGVKD. With V trimmed by 4 bases and J by 7 bases, 6 bases remained unmatched. This CDR3 is CAISAQGQDEAFF. Written as DNA, the CDR3 is TGTGCCATCAGTGCCCAAGGACAGGATGAAGCTTTCTTT.

The J gene is TRBJ1-3, the V gene TRBV30; D is uncertain. V lost 1 base, J lost 0 bases, and 13 bases lay in between. The CDR3 is 16 amino acids. Germline V CDR1 and CDR2: GTSNPN, SVGIG (reference sequence). CDR3 amino acids: CAWSATRLSSGNTIYF. The CDR3 nucleotides read TGTGCCTGGAGTGCGACCAGACTATCCTCTGGAAACACCATATATTTT.

The table lists this clone with many counts. The gene calls are TRBV7-9 and TRBJ2-3; 8 nucleotides line up with TRBD1. The germline V gene encodes CDR1 SEHNR and CDR2 FQNEAQ (reference sequence). The CDR3 runs to 15 residues. Trimming at V came to 1 base and at J to 0 bases, leaving 0 bases not matched to a gene. DNA of the CDR3: TGTGCCAGCAGCTTAGGGACAGGGAGCACAGATACGCAGTATTTT. Its translation: CASSLGTGSTDTQYF.

The chain uses TRBV4-1 and TRBJ1-2; 10 bases map to TRBD1. This CDR3 spans 14 amino acids. Germline V gene sequence: CDR1 MGHRA, CDR2 YSYEKL. J lost 8 bases, V lost 5 bases, and 8 bases had no gene match. The CDR3: CASSGTGTGVGYTF. In nucleotides, the CDR3 is TGCGCCAGCAGCGGTACCGGGACAGGGGTCGGCTACACCTTC.

V is TRBV5-1 and J is TRBJ1-1; D remains unclear. The V end was cut by 2 bases, the J end by 8 bases, with 13 bases between. Per the germline V gene, CDR1 is SGHRS and CDR2 is YFSETQ. The CDR3 has 13 amino acids. The CDR3 loop is CASSFKGLEEAFF. CDR3 nucleotide sequence: TGCGCCAGCAGCTTTAAAGGTTTGGAGGAAGCTTTCTTT.

J is TRBJ2-1 and V is TRBV7-8; D unclear. The germline gives CDR1 SGHVS, CDR2 FQNEAQ. With 5 bases removed from V and 6 bases from J, the gap between germline ends came to 5 bases. The CDR3 runs to 11 residues. The CDR3 bases are TGTGCCAGCAGCCCTACCAATGAGCAGTTCTTC. Amino acid sequence: CASSPTNEQFF.

The DNA of the CDR3 is TGTGCCAGCACCCCAACCCAGGGGACAAGGCTGTTTTTT. This encodes CASTPTQGTRLFF. The chain employs TRBV3-1 (or the pseudogene TRBV3-2) and TRBJ1-4; TRBD1 might be the D (6 bases). Germline CDR1 and CDR2: LGHDT and YNNKEL (reference sequence). V gave up 7 bases and J gave up 14 bases, with 20 bases separating them. The CDR3 is made up of 13 amino acids.

The genes are TRBV7-9 and TRBJ1-6, with 7 bases that match TRBD1. The CDR3 is 16 residues long. Germline V CDR1 and CDR2: SEHNR, FQNEAQ (reference sequence). Losses at the gene ends were 1 base for V and 10 bases for J; bases not matched to a gene: 10. CDR3 sequence (DNA): TGTGCCAGCAGCTTAGGCGAAGCGACAGGGAGGTCACCCCTCCACTTT. It codes for CASSLGEATGRSPLHF. The full variable domain, its missing parts supplied by reference TRBV7-9 and TRBJ1-6, is DTGVSQNPRHKITKRGQNVTFRCDPISEHNRLYWYRQTLGQGPEFLTYFQNEAQLEKSRLLSDRFSAERPKGSFSTLEIQRTEQGDSAMYLCASSLGEATGRSPLHFGNGTRLTVT.

This chain connects TRBV19 to TRBJ2-6; TRBD1 matches at 8 bases. This CDR3 has 17 residues. V lost 5 bases, J lost 1 base, and 7 bases stayed unmatched. CDR1 and CDR2 (germline): LNHDA, SQIVND (reference sequence). Here the CDR3 DNA reads TGTGCCAGTAGTGGAGCAGGGGGCGCGTCTGGGGCCAACGTCCTGACTTTC. Its protein product is CASSGAGGASGANVLTF.

This sequence joins TRBV6-5 and TRBJ1-3; D is perhaps TRBD1 (5 bases). V lost 7 bases and J 4 bases, leaving 14 bases between the germline ends. The CDR3 covers 14 residues. Per germline, CDR1 MNHEY and CDR2 SVGAGI. The CDR3 loop is CASTRGGTGNTIYF. CDR3 coding DNA: TGTGCCAGCACCCGGGGGGGAACGGGAAACACCATATATTTT.

The chain joins TRBV7-9 to TRBJ2-5, with D possibly TRBD2 on 6 matching bases. Per germline, CDR1 SEHNR and CDR2 FQNEAQ (reference sequence). The CDR3 sequence is 19 residues long. V dropped 3 bases and J dropped 3 bases, with 26 bases sitting between them. The CDR3 here is CASSFPGSSADYLKETQYF. The CDR3 DNA follows: TGTGCCAGCAGCTTTCCTGGATCAAGTGCGGACTACCTAAAAGAGACCCAGTACTTC.

As for this clone: Its ends do not fully match the called genes, so a read error is possible. V usage is TRBV15 and J usage is TRBJ1-2; D gene unclear. Germline V CDR1 and CDR2: LNHNV, YYDKDF (reference sequence). The CDR3 contains 14 residues. CDR3 protein: CATSREGGPGGYTF. CDR3 in DNA: TGTGCCACCAGCCGAGAAGGAGGCCCAGGTGGCTACACCTTC.

The V and J genes are TRBV24-1 and TRBJ2-2; D might be TRBD1 (5 bases). The V end was cut by 7 bases, the J end by 6 bases, with 14 bases between. Per the germline V gene, CDR1 is KGHDR and CDR2 is SFDVKD. The CDR3 totals 14 residues. The CDR3 protein is CATRQGKMAGELFF. In nucleotides, the CDR3 is TGTGCCACCAGGCAGGGTAAAATGGCCGGGGAGCTGTTTTTT.

The gene calls are TRBV19 and TRBJ1-2; no reliable D call. This CDR3 has 13 amino acids. V was pared by 0 bases and J by 8 bases, with 10 bases between. The germline CDR1 and CDR2 sequences are LNHDA and SQIVND (reference sequence). CDR3 in DNA: TGTGCCAGTAGTATAGATCGGTCAATGGGCTACACCTTC. This gives the protein CASSIDRSMGYTF. Full variable domain (rest looked up from reference TRBV19 and TRBJ1-2): DGGITQSPKYLFRKEGQNVTLSCEQNLNHDAMYWYRQDPGQGLRLIYYSQIVNDFQKGDIAEGYSVSREKKESFPLTVTSAQKNPTAFYLCASSIDRSMGYTFGSGTRLTVV.

The V and J genes are TRBV6-5 and TRBJ1-1; maybe TRBD1 (5 bases). The V and J ends lost 4 bases and 5 bases respectively, with 14 bases between them. Looked up from germline, CDR1 is MNHEY and CDR2 is SVGAGI. The CDR3 is 14 amino acids. CDR3 nucleotides: TGTGCCAGCAGTTGGCAGGGTAAAGGGACTGAAGCTTTCTTT. Translation gives CASSWQGKGTEAFF.

This CDR3 is CASSSSFSGNTIYF. The CDR3 nucleotides read TGTGCCAGTAGTTCAAGCTTCTCTGGAAACACCATATATTTT. This chain connects TRBV19 to TRBJ1-3; unclear D gene. The ends were cut back, 5 bases at V and 0 bases at J, with 8 bases in the middle. Germline CDR1 LNHDA, CDR2 SQIVND (reference sequence). This CDR3 region has 14 residues.

This clone was seen once. The chain links TRBV15 to TRBJ2-2, with D possibly being TRBD1 (6 bases). CDR3 length equals 15 residues. V dropped 9 bases and J dropped 6 bases, with 20 bases sitting between them. Germline CDR1 and CDR2: LNHNV and YYDKDF (reference sequence). The chain's CDR3 is CATSLLGGVPGELFF. As DNA, the CDR3 is TGTGCCACTTCCCTCTTAGGGGGAGTGCCCGGGGAGCTGTTTTTT.

The rearrangement uses TRBV19 and TRBJ1-5; 7 positions agree with TRBD1. CDR3 size: 13 residues. CDR1 is LNHDA, CDR2 SQIVND, per germline (reference sequence). Unmatched junction bases numbered 3, after V lost 4 bases and J lost 6 bases. The CDR3 protein is CASSKTGTQPQHF. CDR3 DNA: TGTGCCAGTAGTAAGACAGGGACTCAGCCCCAGCATTTT.

V is TRBV5-6 and J is TRBJ1-6; D might be TRBD1 (5 bases). The CDR3 spans 13 residues. Deletions cut 2 bases from V and 9 bases from J, with 9 bases between. Looked up from germline, CDR1 is SGHDT and CDR2 is YYEEEE. In DNA form, the CDR3 reads TGTGCCAGCAGCTTACAGGCGAGTTCACCCCTCCACTTT. It translates to CASSLQASSPLHF. The full variable domain, its missing parts supplied by reference TRBV5-6 and TRBJ1-6, is DAGVTQSPTHLIKTRGQQVTLRCSPKSGHDTVSWYQQALGQGPQFIFQYYEEEERQRGNFPDRFSGHQFPNYSSELNVNALLLGDSALYLCASSLQASSPLHFGNGTRLTVT.